Given below is one T cell receptor (beta chain) in context. Antigen: not known. This record comes from a study of OX40 agonist ivuxolimab in advanced cancers. Turning to the study itself: Averaging 60 years in age, with a range of roughly 20 to 80, the cohort was approximately 87% male.

Profiled with immunoSEQ multiplex PCR; TCRdb holds only in-frame clones, not every one. The data show roughly 69,000 clones, with approximately 90% seen just once and roughly 4% held by the top ten. Study results and limitations: There were, on average, more expanded clones in CD8+ T cells than in CD4+.

CDR1 is MDHEN, CDR2 SYDVKM, per germline. With 6 bases clipped from V and 4 bases from J, the junction kept 13 bases outside the gene matches. CDR3 length: 18 residues. The sequence came from an adult with an advanced solid tumor such as melanoma, head and neck, liver or kidney cancer. The rearrangement uses TRBV28 and TRBJ2-5; 14 bases align to TRBD2. Sequences were derived from CD4+ or CD8+ T cells sorted from blood, sampled in a trial of the OX40 agonist ivuxolimab. The CDR3 DNA follows: TGTGCCAGCAGCCTCTCCCCGACTAGCGGGAGGGCCGGAGAGACCCAGTACTTC. Its translation is CASSLSPTSGRAGETQYF.